This entry concerns a single T cell receptor beta chain. This entry is derived from a study of blood T cell repertoires in COVID-19. Study background: PBMCs, B-cell-depleted T cells, or T cells were the source of the cDNA or gDNA that made up the material.

TCRdb's copy holds only in-frame clones and misses some; the assay was immunoSEQ multiplex PCR. The data show some 190,000 clones, 80% seen once. The CDR3 is 18 residues long. V lost 4 bases, J lost 2 bases, and 24 bases lay in between. Germline V gives CDR1 SGHRS, CDR2 YFSETQ. The chain links TRBV5-1 to TRBJ1-2; D is possibly TRBD1 (5 bases). This TCR was sampled from a man in his sixties who had been exposed to COVID-19. Specimen: PBMCs or T cells enriched from blood (not recorded which). The chain's CDR3 is CASSLGLGGTGLNYGYTF. As DNA, the CDR3 is TGCGCCAGCAGCCTGGGCTTGGGGGGAACTGGACTCAACTATGGCTACACCTTC.